The 11 T cell receptor beta chains presented below share a single source sample, sequenced in a study of cytomegalovirus exposure and HLA in healthy donors. PCR primers comprised 60 Vbeta and 13 Jbeta primers. Assay used: immunoSEQ multiplex PCR; TCRdb lists only in-frame clones, some missing. The sample yields 150,000 to 190,000 clones, about three quarters seen once. Sequenced input: PBMCs. All receptors derive from a man between 18 and 35 years old in good health and CMV-seronegative.

V usage is TRBV19 and J usage is TRBJ2-7; 9 bases are a match to TRBD1. V was clipped by 5 bases and J by 4 bases; unmatched bases: 6. The CDR3 has 14 amino acids. The germline CDR1 and CDR2 sequences are LNHDA and SQIVND (reference sequence). CDR3 in DNA: TGTGCCAGTAGTTGGGGGACAGGGAAGTACGAGCAGTACTTC. The encoded protein is CASSWGTGKYEQYF.

The chain couples TRBV6-5 to TRBJ2-5, with TRBD2 matching over 8 bases. CDR1 is MNHEY, CDR2 SVGAGI, per germline. V trimming: 0 bases; J trimming: 3 bases; junction bases outside the gene matches: 3. The CDR3 is 15 amino acids. CDR3 nucleotides: TGTGCCAGCAGTTACTCCGGGAGGGGTGAAGAGACCCAGTACTTC. Its translation: CASSYSGRGEETQYF.

V is TRBV7-2 and J is TRBJ2-3; D call uncertain. The germline V gene has CDR1 SGHTA and CDR2 FQGNSA. The V end was cut by 4 bases, the J end by 2 bases, with 10 bases between. This CDR3 has 14 amino acids. The CDR3 DNA reads TGTGCCAGCAGCTGGGCAGGCTACACAGATACGCAGTATTTT. Its protein product is CASSWAGYTDTQYF.

V usage is TRBV6-1 and J usage is TRBJ2-3; the match to TRBD2 covers 11 bases. Germline CDR1 MNHNS, CDR2 SASEGT. This CDR3 is built from 15 residues. Losses at the gene ends were 6 bases for V and 4 bases for J; bases not matched to a gene: 6. The CDR3 nucleotides read TGTGCCAGCAGAACCCTAGCGGGAGGCGCAGATACGCAGTATTTT. Its translation is CASRTLAGGADTQYF.

This sequence joins TRBV10-1 and TRBJ2-3; 7 positions agree with TRBD2. The V and J ends lost 3 bases and 4 bases, in that order; junction bases with no gene match: 10. CDR3 length equals 16 residues. Germline V gives CDR1 WNHNN, CDR2 SYGVQD (reference sequence). This chain's CDR3 is CASSDPSGPYADTQYF. The CDR3 bases are TGCGCCAGCAGTGACCCTAGCGGCCCGTACGCAGATACGCAGTATTTT.

The chain recombines TRBV10-1 with TRBJ2-5; the match to TRBD2 covers 7 bases. Germline V gene sequence: CDR1 WNHNN, CDR2 SYGVQD (reference sequence). CDR3 length: 16 residues. The J segment lost 2 bases and the V segment lost 0 bases, leaving 6 bases of the junction unmatched. CDR3 loop: CASSESAFGGQETQYF. The DNA for the CDR3 is TGCGCCAGCAGTGAGTCGGCGTTCGGGGGGCAAGAGACCCAGTACTTC.

This chain joins TRBV30 and TRBJ1-5, with no clear D. In germline, CDR1 is GTSNPN, CDR2 SVGIG (reference sequence). Trimming removed 2 bases from V and 6 bases from J, with 11 bases in between. The CDR3 spans 13 residues. CDR3 bases: TGTGCCTGGAGTCCTCTTGGGCGTCAGCCCCAGCATTTT. Protein: CAWSPLGRQPQHF. The full variable domain, in which reference TRBV30 and TRBJ1-5 provide the parts outside the CDR3, is SQTIHQWPATLVQPVGSPLSLECTVEGTSNPNLYWYRQAAGRGLQLLFYSVGIGQISSEVPQNLSASRPQDRQFILSSKKLLLSDSGFYLCAWSPLGRQPQHFGDGTRLSIL.

This chain links TRBV10-3 with TRBJ2-5, with D perhaps matching TRBD2 (5 bases). There are 14 residues in the CDR3. Germline V gene sequence: CDR1 ENHRY, CDR2 SYGVKD. Trimming cost V 0 bases and J 12 bases, with 17 bases left between them. This CDR3 reads CAISESSSRDREYF. As DNA, the CDR3 is TGTGCCATCAGTGAGTCGTCCAGCCGGGATCGGGAGTACTTC.

The chain recombines TRBV7-2 with TRBJ2-1, with D tentatively TRBD2 (6 bases). CDR3 length: 14 residues. V lost 5 bases and J 7 bases, leaving 15 bases between the germline ends. Germline loops: CDR1 SGHTA, CDR2 FQGNSA. The CDR3 nucleotides are TGTGCCAGCAGCCTCCTTTCGCTAGCGAATGAGCAGTTCTTC. The encoded protein is CASSLLSLANEQFF. Complete variable domain (other parts from reference TRBV7-2 and TRBJ2-1): GAGVSQSPSNKVTEKGKDVELRCDPISGHTALYWYRQSLGQGLEFLIYFQGNSAPDKSGLPSDRFSAERTGGSVSTLTIQRTQQEDSAVYLCASSLLSLANEQFFGPGTRLTVL.

Comments on this clone: This same CDR3 is encoded by further DNA sequences in the sample. The chain carries TRBV29-1 and TRBJ1-1; tentatively, D is TRBD1 (6 bases). CDR3 length: 12 residues. The germline CDR1 and CDR2 sequences are SQVTM and ANQGSEA. Trimming shortened V by 7 bases and J by 0 bases, and 9 bases separated the two germline ends. CDR3: CSAQGMNTEAFF. The CDR3 DNA reads as TGCAGCGCACAGGGTATGAACACTGAAGCTTTCTTT.

This clone was counted a single time. This chain uses TRBV5-1 with TRBJ2-5, with 9 positions matching TRBD2. Germline V CDR1 and CDR2: SGHRS, YFSETQ. This CDR3 has 16 amino acids. Trimming took 3 bases from V and 1 from J; bases not matched to a gene: 7. The CDR3 bases are TGCGCCAGCAGCTCGGTAGCGGGAGCGATCCAAGAGACCCAGTACTTC. Its protein product is CASSSVAGAIQETQYF.